What follows are 14 T cell receptor beta chains derived from one specimen sequenced in a study of blood T cell dynamics during melanoma immunotherapy. Some clones are missing from TCRdb's copy, which holds only in-frame ones; the method was immunoSEQ multiplex PCR. The data contain thousands of clones, less than 90% of them seen just once; the ten biggest clones take up more than 0.85%. The time point: week 3, after first cycle of checkpoint inhibitor. Sequencing used blood, obtained from a patient treated with checkpoint blockade. Receptor source: a human donor with melanoma.

The CDR3 DNA is TGTGCCAGCAGCTTTGGTCTTAGGACGGATGGCTACACCTTC. Amino acid sequence: CASSFGLRTDGYTF. V and J are TRBV11-2 and TRBJ1-2; D is uncertain. The germline V and J ends were trimmed by 3 bases and 6 bases, with 14 bases remaining between them. Looked up from germline, CDR1 is SGHAT and CDR2 is FQNNGV. The CDR3 spans 14 residues. Using reference TRBV11-2 and TRBJ1-2 for the parts outside the CDR3, the full variable domain is EAGVAQSPRYKIIEKRQSVAFWCNPISGHATLYWYQQILGQGPKLLIQFQNNGVVDDSQLPKDRFSAERLKGVDSTLKIQPAKLEDSAVYLCASSFGLRTDGYTFGSGTRLTVV.

This chain connects TRBV4-2 to TRBJ2-3; D may be TRBD1 or TRBD2 (5 bases each). Germline-derived CDR1 and CDR2 are LGHNA and YNFKEQ. With 0 bases removed from V and 1 base from J, the gap between germline ends came to 14 bases. The CDR3 has 17 amino acids. The CDR3 coding sequence is TGTGCCAGCAGCCAAGAGGGACGGGGACGCGGCACAGATACGCAGTATTTT. Translating gives CASSQEGRGRGTDTQYF.

The CDR3 region is CASTNRNQLAKNIQYF. DNA of the CDR3: TGCGCCAGCACGAACAGGAACCAACTAGCCAAAAACATTCAGTACTTC. V is TRBV23-1 and J is TRBJ2-4, with D tentatively TRBD1 (5 bases). TRBV23-1 is treated as an ORF (open reading frame) with a function not yet certain. V was cut by 7 bases and J by 0 bases, with 16 bases left in between. The CDR3 length is 16 residues.

The chain carries TRBV12-5 and TRBJ2-5, with D unresolved. CDR1 LGHNT and CDR2 FRNRAP come from the germline V gene. The V and J ends lost 1 base and 4 bases respectively, with 1 base between them. The CDR3 runs 11 residues. The CDR3 region is CASGLGETQYF. In nucleotides, the CDR3 is TGTGCTAGTGGTTTGGGAGAGACCCAGTACTTC.

This chain links TRBV30 with TRBJ2-4, with D perhaps matching TRBD1 (5 bases). CDR1 is GTSNPN and CDR2 is SVGIG in the germline V gene (reference sequence). The germline V and J ends were trimmed by 3 bases and 2 bases, with 14 bases remaining between them. The CDR3 sequence is 15 residues long. The DNA of the CDR3 is TGTGCCTGGAGCCAAGGGGTATTGTCCAAAAACATTCAGTACTTC. It yields the protein CAWSQGVLSKNIQYF.

The chain links TRBV5-6 to TRBJ1-4; TRBD1 matches at 10 bases. V trimming: 3 bases; J trimming: 5 bases; junction bases outside the gene matches: 7. Germline-derived CDR1 and CDR2 are SGHDT and YYEEEE. The CDR3 sequence is 16 residues long. The CDR3 region has the DNA TGTGCCAGCAGCTCTCCGAGACAGGGGGCGAATGAAAAACTGTTTTTT. Residues: CASSSPRQGANEKLFF.

The chain couples TRBV6-1 to TRBJ2-7; TRBD2 agrees at 14 bases. V lost 4 bases to trimming and J lost 0 bases; unmatched junction nucleotides: 2. Looked up from germline, CDR1 is MNHNS and CDR2 is SASEGT. The CDR3 loop spans 16 amino acids. The CDR3 protein is CASSAGLAGVSYEQYF. The DNA for the CDR3 is TGTGCCAGCAGTGCGGGACTAGCGGGGGTCTCCTACGAGCAGTACTTC.

This clone has only a few counts. This sequence joins TRBV11-2 and TRBJ2-7; TRBD2 matches at 8 bases. This CDR3 has 15 amino acids. CDR1 is SGHAT, CDR2 FQNNGV, per germline. The junction had 10 bases not matched to a gene; V was cut back by 5 bases and J by 4 bases. CDR3 bases: TGTGCCAGCAGCACCTTAGCGGGAAAAGGGTACGAGCAGTACTTC. It translates to CASSTLAGKGYEQYF.

This chain uses TRBV9 with TRBJ2-2; 9 bases fit TRBD2. Losses at the gene ends were 4 bases for V and 4 bases for J; bases not matched to a gene: 14. CDR1 is SGDLS, CDR2 YYNGEE, per germline. The CDR3 extends over 18 amino acids. CDR3 DNA: TGTGCCAGCAGCCCCCGCTCGGCGGGGGGGCCGGGCACCGGGGAGCTGTTTTTT. Translating it yields CASSPRSAGGPGTGELFF.

V is TRBV29-1 and J is TRBJ1-1; D perhaps matches TRBD1 (5 bases). The germline V gene encodes CDR1 SQVTM and CDR2 ANQGSEA. The CDR3 consists of 12 residues. Trimming pared 8 bases from V and 8 bases from J, leaving 18 bases between. This CDR3 is CSFVGWGEEAFF. In nucleotides, the CDR3 is TGCAGCTTCGTAGGTTGGGGGGAGGAAGCTTTCTTT.

The chain couples TRBV5-5 to TRBJ2-3, with TRBD1 matching 8 bases. Germline CDR1 is SGHKS and CDR2 is YYEKEE (reference sequence). The CDR3 is 15 residues long. Losses at the gene ends were 8 bases for V and 5 bases for J; bases not matched to a gene: 13. CDR3 loop: CASTLDRGSGDTQYF. Here the CDR3 DNA reads TGTGCCAGTACCCTAGACAGGGGATCGGGAGATACGCAGTATTTT.

The chain carries TRBV7-9 and TRBJ2-1; tentative D call: TRBD1 (7 bases). The CDR3 runs 15 residues. Germline V gene lookup returns CDR1 SEHNR and CDR2 FQNEAQ (reference sequence). The V end lost 5 bases, the J end lost 3 bases, and 14 bases lay between the germline ends. In nucleotides, the CDR3 is TGTGCCAGCAGCCCCAGGGGGGAAGACTACAATGAGCAGTTCTTC. The encoded protein is CASSPRGEDYNEQFF.

As DNA, the CDR3 is TGTGCCATCAACAGGGAGAAGAACACTGAAGCTTTCTTT. Translation gives CAINREKNTEAFF. The rearrangement joins TRBV10-3 to TRBJ1-1; D perhaps matches TRBD1 (6 bases). This CDR3 region has 13 residues. Germline CDR1 reads ENHRY; CDR2 reads SYGVKD. V gave up 7 bases and J gave up 1 base, with 10 bases separating them.

This chain links TRBV5-1 with TRBJ1-5, with TRBD1 matching 12 bases. Trimming at V came to 3 bases and at J to 4 bases, leaving 2 bases not matched to a gene. The CDR3 contains 15 residues. In germline, CDR1 is SGHRS, CDR2 YFSETQ. Here the CDR3 reads CASSWGQGANQPQHF. CDR3 sequence (DNA): TGCGCCAGCAGCTGGGGACAGGGGGCAAATCAGCCCCAGCATTTT.